Listed below are T cell receptor beta chains from one sample, sequenced in a study of CXCR3-negative and CXCR3-positive naive CD8 T cells. For each CDR3 protein, TCRdb gives one entry from its re-call of the 5' RACE reads, without DNA. This sample contains roughly 59,000 distinct CDR3 sequences. What was sequenced was naive CXCR3+ CD8+ T cells from blood. These receptor sequences come from a human donor in good health. Some clones in this sample may be carry-over from other donors' samples. Both conserved end residues are part of each CDR3.

cdr3_length,j_call,v_call,cdr3_aa
15,TRBJ2-2,TRBV6-4,CASSDSSRHTGELFF
15,TRBJ2-7,TRBV20-1,CSARGTGTPHYEQYF
15,TRBJ2-1,TRBV7-6,CASSSPGGPYNEQFF
14,TRBJ2-7,TRBV4-2,CASSHLDRAYEQYF
15,TRBJ2-7,TRBV5-1,CASSLDRGVGYEQYF
16,TRBJ2-2,TRBV7-9,CASSPSLGGTAGELFF
15,TRBJ2-3,TRBV6-6,CASSPLGQGTDTQYF
15,TRBJ2-7,TRBV2,CASRTPETFSYEQYF
12,TRBJ2-7,TRBV7-8,CASSLGGTEQYF
14,TRBJ2-7,TRBV20-1,CSARDRREAYEQYF
14,TRBJ2-2,TRBV29-1,CSVVLRNGTGELFF
15,TRBJ2-4,TRBV7-2,CASSLAGTGDNIQYF
14,TRBJ1-6,TRBV20-1,CSASTGQGRSPLHF
14,TRBJ2-1,TRBV7-9,CASSLGTFLGEQFF
14,TRBJ2-2,TRBV7-3,CASSFTVGGQELFF
13,TRBJ2-7,TRBV29-1,CSVSQGPTYEQYF
13,TRBJ1-2,TRBV29-1,CCVGNRGNYGYTF
11,TRBJ2-1,TRBV29-1,CSHTESFEQFF
17,TRBJ2-1,TRBV29-1,CSVEDRVNRGTPNEQFF
13,TRBJ2-5,TRBV12-3/TRBV12-4,CASSSLRRETQYF
15,TRBJ1-1,TRBV5-1,CASSFGGGGNTEAFF
17,TRBJ2-1,TRBV6-2/TRBV6-3,CASSSLPGQSSYNEQFF
14,TRBJ1-6,TRBV29-1,CSVGSGAANSPLHF
18,TRBJ1-1,TRBV7-8,CASSLFREVGDGGTEAFF
17,TRBJ1-1,TRBV4-3,CTSSQVYSVMMNTEAFF
14,TRBJ2-7,TRBV23-1,CASSLGRQPYEQYF
17,TRBJ2-5,TRBV12-3/TRBV12-4,CASSLPVSGGADETQYF
14,TRBJ2-1,TRBV5-1,CASSLFSGDNEQFF
12,TRBJ2-1,TRBV4-2,CASSQSNNEQFF
15,TRBJ2-2,TRBV29-1,CSVEGRYANTGELFF
17,TRBJ1-2,TRBV20-1,CSARDRDRGALNYGYTF
14,TRBJ2-5,TRBV7-9,CASSFLDVQETQYF
15,TRBJ1-2,TRBV11-2,CASSSPGTGFNGYTF
13,TRBJ1-1,TRBV28,CASRYRDGSEAFF
13,TRBJ1-1,TRBV29-1,CSVDGGTDTEAFF
16,TRBJ2-7,TRBV28,CASSTTRTVPYYEQYF
14,TRBJ2-3,TRBV6-4,CASSDGGSTDTQYF
17,TRBJ2-2,TRBV2,CASSDRRTGTGAGELFF
14,TRBJ2-7,TRBV4-1,CASSQKQGGYEQYF
13,TRBJ1-2,TRBV12-3/TRBV12-4,CASSYGGADGYTF
15,TRBJ1-1,TRBV27,CASSYSTGENTEAFF
13,TRBJ1-2,TRBV29-1,CSVENRPGHGYTF
13,TRBJ2-5,TRBV7-3,CASSLNPQETQYF
12,TRBJ2-7,TRBV29-1,CSALSQGHEQYF
17,TRBJ2-2,TRBV6-2/TRBV6-3,CASTLKRQTANTGELFF
12,TRBJ2-5,TRBV29-1,CSVVLQGETQYF
18,TRBJ2-1,TRBV12-3/TRBV12-4,CASSLVFRGQGVYNEQFF
16,TRBJ1-5,TRBV19,CASGNPGQYSNQPQHF
12,TRBJ2-5,TRBV29-1,CSVDSLSETQYF
16,TRBJ2-1,TRBV29-1,CSARILAGGQGNEQFF
14,TRBJ2-7,TRBV9,CASSFRGASNEQYF
13,TRBJ2-7,TRBV28,CATTTKGYYEQYF
17,TRBJ2-3,TRBV7-9,CASSDSGGLHPADTQYF
15,TRBJ2-3,TRBV6-5,CASSYPWGGPNTQYF
16,TRBJ1-4,TRBV13,CASSTTRNVRNEKLFF
12,TRBJ2-1,TRBV7-9,CASSFSGGEQFF
15,TRBJ2-5,TRBV12-3/TRBV12-4,CASNDGTPVLETQYF
15,TRBJ2-5,TRBV7-8,CASSLAGGLGETQYF
14,TRBJ1-1,TRBV7-3,CASSLTTGNTEAFF